These 19 T cell receptor beta chains were sequenced from one sample in a study of T cells in Graves' hyperthyroidism and ophthalmopathy. Amplification of TCR beta CDR3 regions was performed using RNA transcripts as template. In the first-round RT-PCR of the TCR CDR3, the HTBI primer set was used. Using its own MiXCR run on the multiplex PCR reads, TCRdb lists one record per CDR3 protein. Of 450,000 to 650,000 distinct CDR3 sequences in the sample, 12% to 15% are singletons; the top ten hold 7% to 9%. Sequenced: blood. The receptors shown here come from a woman aged 18 to 35 with Graves' ophthalmopathy.

This clonotype showed up many times. The chain recombines TRBV20-1 with TRBJ2-1, with 11 bases matching TRBD2. CDR1 is DFQATT, CDR2 SNEGSKA, per germline (reference sequence). The trim removed 6 bases at V and 2 bases at J, leaving 9 bases unmatched. This CDR3 is 16 amino acids long. The CDR3 is CSAGDLSGRAYNEQFF. The CDR3 region has the DNA TGCAGTGCCGGAGATCTTAGCGGGAGGGCCTACAATGAGCAGTTCTTC.

A few counts support this clonotype. This chain joins TRBV7-2 and TRBJ2-2; D remains ambiguous. V was cut by 1 base and J by 9 bases, with 12 bases left in between. The CDR3 has 14 amino acids. Germline V gene lookup returns CDR1 SGHTA and CDR2 FQGNSA. In DNA form, the CDR3 reads TGTGCCAGCAGCTTAGTGATACGAAACCGGGAGCTGTTTTTT. Translated, it gives CASSLVIRNRELFF.

The chain uses TRBV9 and TRBJ1-4; D not resolved. The CDR3 totals 15 residues. Germline V gene data show CDR1 as SGDLS and CDR2 as YYNGEE. With 3 bases removed from V and 0 bases from J, the gap between germline ends came to 9 bases. CDR3 DNA: TGTGCCAGCAGCGGAGGAAGGGCAACTAATGAAAAACTGTTTTTT. As protein: CASSGGRATNEKLFF.

This clonotype was recorded at least ten times. This chain links TRBV12-3 or TRBV12-4 with TRBJ2-7; 8 nucleotides align to TRBD1. Germline trimming cut 6 bases from V and 6 bases from J; bases unmatched to any gene: 7. The CDR3 loop spans 13 amino acids. CDR3 bases: TGTGCCAGCAGAGGACAGGGAGGAGGCGAGCAGTACTTC. It is translated as CASRGQGGGEQYF.

This clonotype was seen many times. V and J are TRBV6-1 and TRBJ2-7; no definite D call. Germline V gene sequence: CDR1 MNHNS, CDR2 SASEGT. CDR3 length: 11 residues. V lost 6 bases, J lost 3 bases, and 6 bases lay in between. In DNA, the CDR3 is TGTGCCAGCAGCACCCTCTACGAGCAGTACTTC. Protein product: CASSTLYEQYF.

This clonotype showed up just a few times. The chain couples TRBV3-1 to TRBJ2-2; the match to TRBD2 covers 8 bases. J lost 4 bases, V lost 1 base, and 8 bases had no gene match. This CDR3 region has 17 residues. In germline, CDR1 is LGHDT, CDR2 YNNKEL (reference sequence). This CDR3 reads CASSQGPGLGCTGELFF. CDR3 nucleotides: TGTGCCAGCAGCCAAGGGCCGGGACTAGGTTGCACCGGGGAGCTGTTTTTT.

The rearrangement uses TRBV18 and TRBJ2-7; the D gene is possibly TRBD2 (6 bases). The germline V gene has CDR1 KGHSH and CDR2 LQKENI. The CDR3 sequence is 15 residues long. V lost 5 bases to trimming and J lost 0 bases, with 14 bases between them. This CDR3 is CASSWSGLPSYEQYF. For the CDR3, the DNA is TGTGCCAGCTCATGGTCGGGACTCCCCTCCTACGAGCAGTACTTC.

This clonotype showed up just a few times. The V and J genes are TRBV30 and TRBJ2-5; D is perhaps TRBD2 (5 bases). Germline lookup yields CDR1 GTSNPN and CDR2 SVGIG (reference sequence). Trimming left V 5 bases short and J 1 base short, with 5 bases between. The length of the CDR3 is 11 residues. The CDR3 bases are TGTGCCTGGGGACTCCAAGAGACCCAGTACTTC. Translation: CAWGLQETQYF.

This clonotype was recorded many times. This sequence joins TRBV12-3 or TRBV12-4 and TRBJ2-7, with D hard to call. Trimming removed 4 bases from V and 4 bases from J, with 11 bases in between. CDR3 length: 13 amino acids. CDR3 loop: CASSSRTIYEQYF. DNA for the CDR3: TGTGCCAGCAGTTCCAGAACTATATACGAGCAGTACTTC.

This clonotype came up many times. The CDR3: CATSDLRVAGGTEAFF. In nucleotides, the CDR3 is TGTGCCACCAGTGATTTAAGGGTTGCAGGGGGCACTGAAGCTTTCTTT. V is TRBV24-1 and J is TRBJ1-1; TRBD1 matches 7 bases. The CDR3 covers 16 residues. V shed 1 base and J 4 bases; nucleotides not matched to a gene: 8. CDR1 and CDR2 from the germline V gene are KGHDR and SFDVKD.

This clonotype was found many times. The genes are TRBV3-1 and TRBJ2-5; D possibly uses TRBD1 or TRBD2 (6 bases each). Germline V gene sequence: CDR1 LGHDT, CDR2 YNNKEL (reference sequence). V lost 2 bases and J 3 bases, leaving 16 bases between the germline ends. The CDR3 consists of 16 residues. For the CDR3, the DNA is TGTGCCAGCAGCCAACGAGGGGGAGGTGCCGAAGAGACCCAGTACTTC. Its translation: CASSQRGGGAEETQYF.

This clonotype was seen at least ten times. The V call is TRBV18, the J call TRBJ1-2; D not resolved. V was cut by 3 bases and J by 3 bases, with 11 bases left in between. This CDR3 comprises 14 residues. Germline CDR1 reads KGHSH; CDR2 reads LQKENI. The CDR3 reads CASSPIEGDYGYTF. CDR3 in DNA: TGTGCCAGCTCACCCATCGAGGGAGACTATGGCTACACCTTC.

Concerning this clonotype itself: Being one base from a much bigger clone, this may be a read error. The chain couples TRBV5-4 to TRBJ2-1; D unresolved. Germline V gene lookup returns CDR1 SGHNT and CDR2 YYREEE (reference sequence). The CDR3 is 13 amino acids. The CDR3 sequence is CASSLRFYNKQFF. The CDR3 region has the DNA TGTGCCAGCAGCTTGCGCTTCTACAATAAGCAGTTCTTC. The variable domain in full, with the rest retrieved from reference TRBV5-4 and TRBJ2-1, is ETGVTQSPTHLIKTRGQQVTLRCSSQSGHNTVSWYQQALGQGPQFIFQYYREEENGRGNFPPRFSGLQFPNYSSELNVNALELDDSALYLCASSLRFYNKQFFGPGTRLTVL.

In its sample, this clonotype was seen a few times. The V and J genes are TRBV12-3 or TRBV12-4 and TRBJ2-5, with 16 bases matching TRBD2. The trim removed 6 bases at V and 5 bases at J, leaving 15 bases unmatched. This CDR3 comprises 19 residues. The CDR3 DNA is TGTGCCAGCAGCTACATGACAGGGACTAGCGGGAGGGATGTGGAGACCCAGTACTTC. This sequence encodes CASSYMTGTSGRDVETQYF.

This clonotype was seen repeatedly, ten times or more. The genes are TRBV7-6 and TRBJ1-1; tentatively, D is TRBD1 (5 bases). Looked up from germline, CDR1 is SGHVS and CDR2 is FNYEAQ. Trimming removed 4 bases at V and 7 bases at J, with 16 bases between. This CDR3 is 14 amino acids long. The CDR3 spells CASSSRQTYGEAFF. For the CDR3, the DNA is TGTGCCAGCAGCTCCCGACAGACGTACGGTGAAGCTTTCTTT.

This clonotype was seen more than once but under ten times. The chain carries TRBV20-1 and TRBJ2-3; 12 positions agree with TRBD2. V lost 2 bases and J lost 5; bases outside the gene matches: 2. The CDR3 is 14 amino acids. Germline V lookup: CDR1 DFQATT, CDR2 SNEGSKA (reference sequence). The CDR3: CSARLAGGRDTQYF. CDR3 in DNA: TGCAGTGCTAGACTAGCGGGAGGGCGAGATACGCAGTATTTT.

CDR3 sequence: CSASGRAGIDNEQFF. In nucleotides, the CDR3 is TGCAGTGCTAGCGGCAGGGCGGGAATAGACAATGAGCAGTTCTTC. The chain has TRBV20-1 and TRBJ2-1; D possibly corresponds to TRBD2 (6 bases). This CDR3 comprises 15 residues. V lost 3 bases and J lost 5, with 17 bases in between. CDR1 and CDR2 (germline): DFQATT, SNEGSKA (reference sequence).

This clonotype turned up a few times. V and J are TRBV12-5 and TRBJ2-2; D might be TRBD1 (5 bases). CDR1 is LGHNT and CDR2 is FRNRAP in the germline V gene. The V gene lost 3 bases and the J gene lost 2 bases, with 7 bases spanning the gap. The CDR3 sequence is 14 residues long. CDR3 DNA sequence: TGTGCTAGTGGTTTTACAGGTAACACCGGGGAGCTGTTTTTT. Amino acid sequence: CASGFTGNTGELFF.

Details on this clonotype: A much larger clone lies a single base off, so this may be a read error. The chain joins TRBV7-2 to TRBJ2-7, with TRBD1 identical over 9 bases. Unmatched junction bases numbered 7, after V lost 1 base and J lost 6 bases. The CDR3 runs to 15 residues. CDR1 SGHTA and CDR2 FQGNSA come from the germline V gene. The chain's CDR3 is CASSLEPTGGSEQYF. CDR3 sequence (DNA): TGTGCCAGCAGCTTAGAGCCAACAGGGGGCTCCGAGCAGTACTTC.